One and the same sample provided the 19 T cell receptor beta chains below, sequenced in a study of T cell clonality in common variable immunodeficiency. For these TCRs, the target antigens are not known. The study's findings and limits: In common variable immunodeficiency, TCR beta chains reportedly carried fewer deletions and N-nucleotide insertions.

The data were produced by immunoSEQ multiplex PCR, yet TCRdb's version contains in-frame clones alone and is incomplete. The record shows around 30,000 clones for this sample, with no singletons present. Sequencing was done on a sample of peripheral blood mononuclear cells. These receptors all stem from a human donor with common variable immunodeficiency.

Ten or more counts support this clone. The CDR3 here is CASSHSSSYNEQFF. The DNA read from the CDR3 is TGTGCCAGCTCCCACAGCAGCTCCTACAATGAG. The chain is built from TRBV18 and TRBJ2-1; unclear D gene. The sequence runs out 3 residues before the end of the CDR3; the remainder is reconstructed from the germline J gene. Trimming cost V 6 bases and J 0 bases, with 9 bases left between them. The CDR3 covers 14 residues. CDR1 and CDR2 (germline): KGHSH, LQKENI. Filled out from reference TRBV18 and TRBJ2-1, the complete variable domain reads NAGVMQNPRHLVRRRGQEARLRCSPMKGHSHVYWYRQLPEEGLKFMVYLQKENIIDESGMPKERFSAEFPKEGPSILRIQQVVRGDSAAYFCASSHSSSYNEQFFGPGTRLTVL.

In its sample, this clone was seen a few times. The read comes to an end 3 residues before the CDR3 does, leaving the germline J gene to fill in the end. The V and J genes are TRBV11-2 and TRBJ2-7, with D possibly TRBD2 on 6 matching bases. Trimming pared 5 bases from V and 4 bases from J, leaving 15 bases between. Germline CDR1 SGHAT, CDR2 FQNNGV. This CDR3 region has 14 residues. The CDR3 DNA, read in part, is TGTGCCAGCAGCGAAATAGCGGAGCCATACGAG. Translating gives CASSEIAEPYE. The full CDR3 is CASSEIAEPYEQYF.

This clone has a handful of counts. The read stops 3 residues short of the end of the CDR3; the missing end is completed from the germline J gene. This rearrangement joins TRBV20-1 to TRBJ2-3; D gene uncertain. Germline CDR1 and CDR2: DFQATT and SNEGSKA (reference sequence). V was clipped by 0 bases and J by 0 bases, with 13 bases between them. This CDR3 contains 16 residues. Partial CDR3 DNA: TGCAGTGCTAGAGATCGGCTAGTCACTAGCACAGATACG. Translation gives CSARDRLVTSTDT. Given in full, the CDR3 is CSARDRLVTSTDTQYF.

This clone was observed many times. The sequence runs out 3 residues before the end of the CDR3; the remainder is reconstructed from the germline J gene. The rearrangement links TRBV7-2 to TRBJ2-3; possible D gene TRBD1, 5 bases. Germline V lookup: CDR1 SGHTA, CDR2 FQGNSA. This CDR3 has 12 amino acids. V lost 3 bases, J lost 6 bases, and 7 bases lay in between. CDR3 bases read: TGTGCCAGCAGCTTCAGGGTTGATACG. Amino acid sequence: CASSFRVDT. The whole CDR3 protein is CASSFRVDTQYF.

As for this clone: The read falls 3 residues short of the CDR3 end, and the missing part is taken from the germline J gene. The chain uses TRBV18 and TRBJ1-1, with a possible D match to TRBD1 (6 bases). The V end was cut by 3 bases, the J end by 4 bases, with 12 bases between. There are 14 residues in the CDR3. Germline CDR1 KGHSH, CDR2 LQKENI. CDR3 DNA (partial): TGTGCCAGCTCACCTATCAGAGGGGGCACTGAA. It translates to CASSPIRGGTE. The entire CDR3 protein is CASSPIRGGTEAFF.

There are many counts of this clone. The DNA ends 3 residues before the CDR3 does, and the rest of the CDR3 is filled in from the germline J gene. This chain connects TRBV19 to TRBJ1-6, with 9 bases aligning to TRBD1. The CDR3 loop spans 16 amino acids. Unmatched junction bases numbered 8, after V lost 6 bases and J lost 5 bases. Germline loops: CDR1 LNHDA, CDR2 SQIVND (reference sequence). The CDR3 DNA, read in part, is TGTGCCAGTAGAGAACAGGGGGCCCGTCATAATTCACCC. It yields the protein CASREQGARHNSP. The whole CDR3 region reads CASREQGARHNSPLHF.

There are a few counts of this clone. Sequencing ends 3 residues short of the CDR3 end; the germline J gene provides the rest. The chain combines TRBV7-9 with TRBJ2-1; no definite D call. The CDR3 loop spans 13 amino acids. The germline CDR1 and CDR2 sequences are SEHNR and FQNEAQ (reference sequence). V lost 0 bases to trimming and J lost 8 bases, with 8 bases between them. The DNA read from the CDR3 is TGTGCCAGCAGCTTAGCTAGCACGTATGAG. This codes for CASSLASTYE. In full, the CDR3 reads CASSLASTYEQFF.

This clone showed up many times. The read ends 3 residues shy of where the CDR3 ends; the end is completed using the germline J gene. The gene calls are TRBV18 and TRBJ2-7; 7 bases match TRBD2. Germline V gene lookup returns CDR1 KGHSH and CDR2 LQKENI. V shed 4 bases, J shed 0 bases, and the junction held 6 bases outside the gene matches. The CDR3 totals 15 residues. The CDR3 bases that were read are TGTGCCAGCTCACTCTCTAGCGGATTCTCCTACGAG. Translated: CASSLSSGFSYE. The full CDR3 is CASSLSSGFSYEQYF.

This clone was counted ten times or more. The read ends 3 residues early relative to the CDR3; the germline J gene fills the gap. V usage is TRBV18 and J usage is TRBJ1-2; D gene ambiguous. CDR1 KGHSH and CDR2 LQKENI come from the germline V gene. Trimming took 0 bases from V and 7 from J, leaving 21 bases between them. This CDR3 spans 17 amino acids. CDR3: CASSPPGRPDRHSGYTF. The covered CDR3 bases are TGTGCCAGCTCACCACCGGGCAGGCCTGACCGGCATAGTGGC.

This clone showed up just a few times. The observed sequence ends 3 residues before the CDR3 terminus, with the missing tail filled in from the germline J gene. The chain carries TRBV19 and TRBJ1-2; 9 nucleotides line up with TRBD1. From germline, CDR1 is LNHDA and CDR2 SQIVND (reference sequence). This CDR3 is 17 amino acids long. V trimming: 4 bases; J trimming: 4 bases; junction bases outside the gene matches: 13. CDR3 bases read: TGTGCCAGTAGTACCTCTCAGCCGGGACAGGGCCGCTATGGC. Translating gives CASSTSQPGQGRYG. The whole CDR3 reads CASSTSQPGQGRYGYTF. The full variable domain, in which reference TRBV19 and TRBJ1-2 provide the parts outside the CDR3, is DGGITQSPKYLFRKEGQNVTLSCEQNLNHDAMYWYRQDPGQGLRLIYYSQIVNDFQKGDIAEGYSVSREKKESFPLTVTSAQKNPTAFYLCASSTSQPGQGRYGYTFGSGTRLTVV.

With regard to this clone: The read terminates 3 residues ahead of where the CDR3 ends, so the germline J gene completes it. V and J are TRBV2 and TRBJ2-7, with 8 bases fitting TRBD1. V shed 6 bases and J 0 bases; nucleotides not matched to a gene: 4. The CDR3 is made up of 14 amino acids. The germline V gene has CDR1 SNHLY and CDR2 FYNNEI. The DNA read from the CDR3 is TGTGCCAGCAGGAGGGACAGGAGCTCCTACGAG. Translating gives CASRRDRSSYE. The full CDR3 sequence reads CASRRDRSSYEQYF.

As to this clone: From the germline J gene comes the end of the CDR3, since the read stops 3 residues before it. This chain uses TRBV7-9 with TRBJ1-4, with D perhaps TRBD1 (6 bases). V lost 4 bases and J lost 2, with 8 bases in between. The germline gives CDR1 SEHNR, CDR2 FQNEAQ (reference sequence). The CDR3 totals 14 residues. CDR3: CASSSDRTNEKLFF. The CDR3 bases that were read are TGTGCCAGCAGCTCAGACAGGACTAATGAAAAA. Based on the CDR3 plus reference TRBV7-9 and TRBJ1-4, the full variable domain is DTGVSQNPRHKITKRGQNVTFRCDPISEHNRLYWYRQTLGQGPEFLTYFQNEAQLEKSRLLSDRFSAERPKGSFSTLEIQRTEQGDSAMYLCASSSDRTNEKLFFGSGTQLSVL.

This clone was detected ten times or more. The read comes to an end 3 residues before the CDR3 does, leaving the germline J gene to fill in the end. The chain couples TRBV7-8 to TRBJ1-1, with a tentative D call TRBD1 (6 bases). The CDR3 length is 14 residues. Germline CDR1 reads SGHVS; CDR2 reads FQNEAQ. V dropped 3 bases and J dropped 0 bases, with 8 bases sitting between them. CDR3 sequence: CASSFGQLNTEAFF. Incomplete CDR3 DNA: TGTGCCAGCAGCTTCGGACAGTTGAACACTGAA.

This clone was observed many times. Read data end 3 residues before the CDR3 end; the end is taken from the germline J gene. This sequence joins TRBV5-4 and TRBJ1-1; TRBD1 might be the D (5 bases). The CDR3 has 14 amino acids. Trimming left V 4 bases short and J 2 bases short, with 12 bases between. Germline V gene data show CDR1 as SGHNT and CDR2 as YYREEE (reference sequence). CDR3 amino acids: CASSPGGTNTEAFF. The DNA read from the CDR3 is TGTGCCAGCAGCCCGGGGGGGACTAACACTGAA.

Note on this clone: The CDR3 end falls 3 residues outside the read, so it is completed with the germline J gene. The chain joins TRBV6-2 or TRBV6-3 to TRBJ2-3, with 9 bases aligning to TRBD2. Germline V gene data show CDR1 as MNHEY and CDR2 as SVGEGT. Losses at the gene ends were 1 base for V and 0 bases for J; bases not matched to a gene: 5. This CDR3 has 17 amino acids. CDR3 sequence: CASSYWLAGRSTDTQYF. The CDR3 DNA, read in part, is TGTGCCAGCAGTTACTGGCTAGCGGGAAGAAGCACAGATACG.

Many counts were recorded for this clone. The read ends 3 residues shy of where the CDR3 ends; the end is completed using the germline J gene. The chain links TRBV7-9 to TRBJ2-7; the D gene is possibly TRBD2 (7 bases). This CDR3 contains 14 residues. Germline CDR1 is SEHNR and CDR2 is FQNEAQ (reference sequence). Trimming left V 5 bases short and J 2 bases short, with 13 bases between. The sequenced CDR3 bases are TGTGCCAGCAGCGCCCAGGGGACTACCTACGAG. It codes for CASSAQGTTYE. The CDR3 in full is CASSAQGTTYEQYF.

This clone has a handful of counts. The read falls 3 residues short of the CDR3 end, and the missing part is taken from the germline J gene. The chain employs TRBV2 and TRBJ2-7, with TRBD2 matching over 9 bases. This CDR3 contains 13 residues. CDR1 SNHLY and CDR2 FYNNEI come from the germline V gene. V was pared by 6 bases and J by 5 bases, with 5 bases of the junction left unmatched. Here the CDR3 reads CASRGLASNEQYF. The CDR3 DNA, read in part, is TGTGCCAGCAGGGGACTAGCTAGCAACGAG.

On this clone: Read data end 3 residues before the CDR3 end; the end is taken from the germline J gene. The same CDR3 can be traced to other DNA sequences in this sample. This chain uses TRBV29-1 with TRBJ2-3, with a weak D call TRBD1 (5 bases). CDR3 length: 12 residues. CDR1 SQVTM and CDR2 ANQGSEA come from the germline V gene. Trimming cost V 2 bases and J 3 bases, with 6 bases left between them. This CDR3 is CSVEQGTDTQYF. CDR3 DNA, as far as it was read: TGCAGCGTTGAACAGGGTACAGATACG.

This clone was recorded a few times. Read coverage stops 3 residues before the CDR3 terminus; the germline J gene supplies the remainder. The chain links TRBV7-9 to TRBJ2-1; maybe TRBD1 (6 bases). The CDR3 extends over 15 amino acids. Per the germline V gene, CDR1 is SEHNR and CDR2 is FQNEAQ (reference sequence). V was shortened by 0 bases and J by 7 bases, with 13 bases between the two germline ends. The part of the CDR3 DNA that was read is TGTGCCAGCAGCTTAGCGGTGGCAGGGGCGAATGAG. Its protein is CASSLAVAGANE. The complete CDR3 protein is CASSLAVAGANEQFF.